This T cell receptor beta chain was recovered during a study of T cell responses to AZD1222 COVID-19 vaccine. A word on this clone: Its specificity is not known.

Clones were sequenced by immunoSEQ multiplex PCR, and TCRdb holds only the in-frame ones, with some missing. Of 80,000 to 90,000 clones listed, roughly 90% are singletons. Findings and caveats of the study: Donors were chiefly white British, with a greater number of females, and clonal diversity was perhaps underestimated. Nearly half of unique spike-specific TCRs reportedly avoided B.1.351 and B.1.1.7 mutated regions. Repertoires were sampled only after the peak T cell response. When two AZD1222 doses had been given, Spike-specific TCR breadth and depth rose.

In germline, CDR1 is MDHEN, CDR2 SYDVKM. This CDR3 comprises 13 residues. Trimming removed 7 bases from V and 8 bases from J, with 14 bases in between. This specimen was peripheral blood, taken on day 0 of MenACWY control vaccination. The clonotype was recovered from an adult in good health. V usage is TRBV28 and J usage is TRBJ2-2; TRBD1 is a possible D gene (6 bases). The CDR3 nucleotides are TGTGCCAGCACCGGGACACCCCAAGGGGAGCTGTTTTTT. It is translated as CASTGTPQGELFF.